This T cell receptor (beta chain) appears in the sequencing data of a study of T cells in Graves' hyperthyroidism and ophthalmopathy. This CDR3 has 16 residues. Germline CDR1 LGHNA, CDR2 YNFKEQ. There were TCR beta CDR3 regions amplified from RNA transcripts. An initial round of RT-PCR targeting the TCR CDR3 relied on the HTBI primer set. One entry per CDR3 protein results from TCRdb running MiXCR on the multiplex PCR reads. Seen here are about 380,000 distinct CDR3 sequences, 13% to 15% observed once, and the top ten hold 15% to 20%. Study outcomes and limitations: Ophthalmopathy and stable hyperthyroidism were told apart by a 13 V-J model. In the blood, most expanded thyroid clonotypes above 0.001 appeared as well.

Each diagnosis was grounded in clinical symptoms, serum thyroxine and TRAb, thyroid ultrasound, and orbital computed tomography. This clonotype was seen many times. Its antigen is unknown. At one boundary the junction diverges from the germline segment, which might be a read error. What was sequenced was blood. The gene calls are TRBV4-2 and TRBJ2-3; TRBD2 matches 14 bases. The sequence came from a woman in her twenties or thirties with Graves' ophthalmopathy. The CDR3 here is CASNQRTSGGLDTQYF. In DNA, the CDR3 is TGTGCCAGCAACCAACGGACTAGCGGGGGGTTAGATACGCAGTATTTT.